This is a list of T cell receptor beta chains from one sample in a study of regulatory T cells in long-lasting Graves disease. MiXCR, applied by TCRdb to the multiplex PCR reads, yields one record per CDR3 protein. The profile covers hundreds of thousands of distinct CDR3 sequences, with approximately 15% appearing a single time and approximately 18% taken by the ten largest. The same data also went into a second study, on T cells in Graves' hyperthyroidism and ophthalmopathy.

The sequencing here drew on peripheral blood mononuclear cells (PBMCs), taken at new diagnosis, from a patient treated with antithyroid drugs. All receptors come from a woman in her twenties or thirties with Graves disease. CDR3s include the opening cysteine and the closing phenylalanine or tryptophan. Fields, in order: J gene, CDR3 length, clone size, V gene, D gene, CDR3 DNA, CDR3 protein. D genes are given only for firm matches. Where a row states a size, it is once, few, many or the class of an expanded clone; other rows omit it.

TRBJ1-5,13,many,TRBV2,-,TGTGCCAGCTCTAATCGGATCTCTCAGCCCCAGCATTTT,CASSNRISQPQHF
TRBJ2-5,13,-,TRBV7-3,-,TGTGCCAGCAGCTTACAGTACGGGAACCCCCAGTACTTC,CASSLQYGNPQYF
TRBJ2-1,12,many,TRBV28,-,TGTGCCAGCAGACAAGGAGAGAGTGAGCAGTTCTTC,CASRQGESEQFF
TRBJ2-2,14,few,TRBV6-5,-,TGTGCCAGCAGTTGGAAGGGGAGTCCCGGGGAGCTGTTTTTT,CASSWKGSPGELFF
TRBJ2-1,14,many,TRBV12-3/TRBV12-4,-,TGTGCCAGCAGTCCATGGACACTTAATAATGAGCAGTTCTTC,CASSPWTLNNEQFF
TRBJ1-5,14,-,TRBV27,-,TGTGCCAGCACCGAGCTGGGGTCTGGGCAGCCCCAGCATTTT,CASTELGSGQPQHF
TRBJ2-5,13,many,TRBV5-1,-,TGTGCCAGCAGCACGGAGGGAGGCGAGACCCAGTACTTC,CASSTEGGETQYF
TRBJ2-5,15,-,TRBV18,-,TGTGCCAGCTCACCTTCCGGACAGCCTTTGAAGACCCAGTACTTC,CASSPSGQPLKTQYF
TRBJ2-7,14,-,TRBV20-1,TRBD2,TGCAGTGCTGACCGCGGGGCGGGAGGGCTCGAGCAGTACTTC,CSADRGAGGLEQYF
TRBJ2-7,16,few,TRBV6-1,-,TGTGCCAGCAGTACGATTAAAGGGGGTTCCTCCTACGAGCAGTACTTC,CASSTIKGGSSYEQYF
TRBJ2-1,14,-,TRBV20-1,TRBD2,TGCAGTGCCACCGGGAGGGCCACATACAATGAGCAGTTCTTC,CSATGRATYNEQFF
TRBJ2-5,14,few,TRBV4-2,-,TGTGCCAGCAGCCAAGTTACGGGGGTCGGGACCCAGTACTTC,CASSQVTGVGTQYF